The sequence of this TCR beta chain was determined in a study of T cells in Graves' hyperthyroidism and ophthalmopathy. Patients aged 18 to 65 had newly diagnosed hyperthyroidism that had lasted under 2 months. Those patients with uncontrolled infection, other autoimmune disease, pregnancy or lactation were excluded. Whole-study findings and limits: For ophthalmopathy, model prediction preceded onset by a median 6.5 months.

This clonotype has just a few counts. Its matching antigen is unknown. Germline loops: CDR1 SGHRS, CDR2 YFSETQ. V lost 1 base and J lost 0, with 16 bases in between. The CDR3 has 18 residues. RNA transcripts provided the source from which TCR beta CDR3 regions were amplified. Researchers ran a first-round RT-PCR on the TCR CDR3 using the HTBI primer set. One entry per CDR3 protein results from TCRdb running MiXCR on the multiplex PCR reads. The sample yields some 600,000 distinct CDR3 sequences, approximately 15% seen once. The receptor was derived from a woman in her 30s with Graves' hyperthyroidism that later progressed to Graves' ophthalmopathy. V and J are TRBV5-1 and TRBJ1-4; D is ambiguous. Sequencing was carried out using blood. The CDR3 spells CASSLWAADAATNEKLFF. CDR3 in DNA: TGCGCCAGCAGCTTGTGGGCAGCTGATGCCGCAACTAATGAAAAACTGTTTTTT.